The T cell receptor (beta chain) described here comes from a study of cytomegalovirus exposure and HLA in healthy donors. The overall study: Across around 400 genotyped donors, approximately 80% landed in the Caucasian-associated ancestry cluster.

Points from the study as a whole: Some V segments could not be told apart, so they were left out, TRBV6-2 and TRBV6-3 among them.

In regard to this clone: Its antigen is not known.

Trimming left V 0 bases short and J 11 bases short, with 16 bases between. Germline CDR1 and CDR2: SGHTA and FQGNSA. CDR3 size: 14 residues. PCR primers comprised 60 Vbeta and 13 Jbeta primers. Sequencing was performed with immunoSEQ multiplex PCR; in TCRdb, only in-frame clones are kept and a portion is missing. The data hold under 150,000 clones, with 76% observed a single time. The receptor was isolated from a man between 18 and 35 years old in good health and CMV-seronegative. Material: PBMCs. The V and J genes are TRBV7-2 and TRBJ1-1; possible D gene TRBD1, 6 bases. The CDR3 sequence: CASSLAFWAGEAFF. Here the CDR3 DNA reads TGTGCCAGCAGCTTAGCGTTCTGGGCAGGGGAGGCTTTCTTT.